This T cell receptor beta chain emerged from a study of T-cell reconstitution after alpha-beta-depleted transplantation in children. Unique molecular identifiers were used in preparing the TCRbeta library. In TCRdb, the PCR reads were re-called with MiXCR into one record per CDR3 protein. The table includes a few hundred thousand distinct CDR3 sequences, about 25% detected once. This TCR derives from a girl aged 2 to 9 with Fanconi anemia, due to receive a stem cell transplant. The sample here was PBMCs, taken before TCRalphabeta/CD19-depleted stem cell transplant.

The CDR3 region has the DNA TGTGCCTGGAGTTCAGTTAGCGGCTTCAATGAGCAGTTCTTC. It yields the protein CAWSSVSGFNEQFF. The chain couples TRBV30 to TRBJ2-1; possible D gene TRBD2, 6 bases. V was shortened by 2 bases and J by 6 bases, with 14 bases between the two germline ends. From germline, CDR1 is GTSNPN and CDR2 SVGIG (reference sequence). CDR3 length: 14 amino acids.